The T cell receptor (beta chain) described here comes from a study of regulatory T cells in long-lasting Graves disease. Sample time point: persistent/refractory GD, antithyroid drugs over 5 years with positive TRAb. From PBMCs, RNA was extracted and then used to make the TCR library. The source of the patients was an endocrinology department in Xi'an, China. HTBI primers from iRepertoire and Arm-PCR of CDR3 regions yielded the TCR beta libraries. TCRdb recomputed calls from the multiplex PCR reads with MiXCR, one row per CDR3 protein. Among around 450,000 distinct CDR3 sequences listed, around a fifth were seen once. Study findings and constraints: Accuracy might have suffered from few samples. A greater number of public clonotypes (about 3,000) was shared by persistent patients than by new patients (approximately 910). Lower TCR diversity characterized persistent Graves' patients relative to newly diagnosed patients.

Note on this clonotype: The antigen remains undetermined.

The origin of this receptor is a female donor with Graves disease. Specimen: peripheral blood mononuclear cells (PBMCs), collected when the disease was refractory, from a patient treated with antithyroid drugs.

The CDR3, as DNA: TGTGCCAGCAGCCCAACCTTATTACCGTACGAAAAACTGTTTTTT. Its protein product is CASSPTLLPYEKLFF. The genes are TRBV7-2 and TRBJ1-4; the D is unclear. CDR3 size: 15 residues. The germline V gene encodes CDR1 SGHTA and CDR2 FQGNSA. V lost 5 bases and J lost 8, with 18 bases in between.